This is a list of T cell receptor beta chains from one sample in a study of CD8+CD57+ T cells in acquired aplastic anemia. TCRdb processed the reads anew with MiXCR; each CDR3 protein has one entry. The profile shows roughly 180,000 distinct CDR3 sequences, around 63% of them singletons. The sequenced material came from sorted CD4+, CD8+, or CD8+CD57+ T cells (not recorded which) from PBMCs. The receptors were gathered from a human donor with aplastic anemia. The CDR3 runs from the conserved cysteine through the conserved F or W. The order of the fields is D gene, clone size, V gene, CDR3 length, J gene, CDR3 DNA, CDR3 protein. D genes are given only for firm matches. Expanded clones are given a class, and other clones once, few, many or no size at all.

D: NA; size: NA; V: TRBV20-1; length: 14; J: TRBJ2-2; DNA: TGCAGTATCCGTCCGCCGACGAACACCGGGGAGCTGTTTTTT; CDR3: CSIRPPTNTGELFF
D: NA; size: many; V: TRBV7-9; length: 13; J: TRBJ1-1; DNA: TGTGCCAGCAGCCCCGAGGGAAGCACTGAAGCTTTCTTT; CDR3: CASSPEGSTEAFF
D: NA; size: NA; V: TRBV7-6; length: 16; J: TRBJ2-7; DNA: TGTGCCAGCAGCTCCATGGGACTGGCGGGGAGCTACGAGCAGTACTTC; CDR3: CASSSMGLAGSYEQYF
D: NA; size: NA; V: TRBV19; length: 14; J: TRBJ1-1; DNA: TGTGCCAGTAGTAAGGAGGGAGCGGACACTGAAGCTTTCTTT; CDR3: CASSKEGADTEAFF
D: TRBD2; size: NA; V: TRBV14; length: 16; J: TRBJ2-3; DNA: TGTGCCAGCAGCCAAGAGCATAGCGGGAGGACAGATACGCAGTACTTT; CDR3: CASSQEHSGRTDTQYF
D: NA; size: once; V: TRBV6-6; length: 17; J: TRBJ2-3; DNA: TGTGCCAGCAGTTACTCACAGGGTGTAGCGGGCACAGATACGCAGTATTTT; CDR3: CASSYSQGVAGTDTQYF
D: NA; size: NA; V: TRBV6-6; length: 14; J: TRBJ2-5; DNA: TGTGCCAGCAGCCCAGGGGGGGCTCAAGAGACCCAGTACTTC; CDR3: CASSPGGAQETQYF
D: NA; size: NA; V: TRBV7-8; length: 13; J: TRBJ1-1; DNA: TGTGCCAGCAGCCCAATCAAGACCGTCGAAGCTTTCTTT; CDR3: CASSPIKTVEAFF
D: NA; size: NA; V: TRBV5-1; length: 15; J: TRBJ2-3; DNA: TGCGCCAGCAGCTTGGGGACCATGAGCACAGATACGCAGTATTTT; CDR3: CASSLGTMSTDTQYF
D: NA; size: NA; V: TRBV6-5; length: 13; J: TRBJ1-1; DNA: TGTGCCTGCAGTTACGGACCGAACACTGAAGCTTCCTTT; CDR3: CACSYGPNTEASF
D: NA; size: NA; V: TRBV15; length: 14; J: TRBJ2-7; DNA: TGTGCAACCAGCAGGGACATGGGAGGCTACGAGCAGTACTTC; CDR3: CATSRDMGGYEQYF
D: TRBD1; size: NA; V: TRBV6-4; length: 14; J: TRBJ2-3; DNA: TGTGCCAGCAGTGGGGACAGTGAGACAGATACGCAGTATTTT; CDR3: CASSGDSETDTQYF
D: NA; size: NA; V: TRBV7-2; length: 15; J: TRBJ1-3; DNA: TGTGCCAGCAGTGACTCCGAGGGGAGTCGAAACACCATATATTTT; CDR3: CASSDSEGSRNTIYF
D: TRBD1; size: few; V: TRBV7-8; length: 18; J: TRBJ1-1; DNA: TGTGCCAGCAGCCCCACAGGGGGGCTGGAGGCTGGAAACACTGAAGCTTTCTTT; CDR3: CASSPTGGLEAGNTEAFF